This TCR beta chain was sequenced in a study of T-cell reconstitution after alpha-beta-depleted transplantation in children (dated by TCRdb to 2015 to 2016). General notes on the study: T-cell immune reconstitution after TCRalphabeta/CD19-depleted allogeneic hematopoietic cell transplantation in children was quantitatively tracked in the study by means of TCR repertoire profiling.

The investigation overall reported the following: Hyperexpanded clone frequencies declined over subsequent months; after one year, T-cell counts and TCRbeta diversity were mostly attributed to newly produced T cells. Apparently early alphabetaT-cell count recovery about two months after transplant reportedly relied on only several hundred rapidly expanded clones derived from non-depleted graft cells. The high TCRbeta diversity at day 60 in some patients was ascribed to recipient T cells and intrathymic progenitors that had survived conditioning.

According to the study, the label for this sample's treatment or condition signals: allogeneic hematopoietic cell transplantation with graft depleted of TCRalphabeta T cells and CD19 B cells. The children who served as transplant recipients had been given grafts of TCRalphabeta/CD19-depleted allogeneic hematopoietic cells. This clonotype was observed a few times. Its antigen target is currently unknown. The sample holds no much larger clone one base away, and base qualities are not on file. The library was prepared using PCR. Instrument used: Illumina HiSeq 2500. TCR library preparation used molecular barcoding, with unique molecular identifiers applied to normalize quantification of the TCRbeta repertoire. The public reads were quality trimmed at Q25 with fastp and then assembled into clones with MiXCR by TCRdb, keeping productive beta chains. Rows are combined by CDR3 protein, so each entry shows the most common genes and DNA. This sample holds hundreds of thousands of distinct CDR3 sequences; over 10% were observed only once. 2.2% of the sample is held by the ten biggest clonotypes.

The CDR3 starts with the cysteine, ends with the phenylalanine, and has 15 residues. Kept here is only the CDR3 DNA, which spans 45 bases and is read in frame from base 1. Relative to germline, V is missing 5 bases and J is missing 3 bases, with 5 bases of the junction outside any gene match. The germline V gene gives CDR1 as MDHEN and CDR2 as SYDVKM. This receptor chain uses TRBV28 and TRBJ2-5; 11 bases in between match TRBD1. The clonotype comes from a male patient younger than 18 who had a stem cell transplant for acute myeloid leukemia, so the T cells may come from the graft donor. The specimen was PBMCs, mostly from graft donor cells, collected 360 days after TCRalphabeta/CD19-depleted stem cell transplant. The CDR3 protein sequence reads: CASSRGDRGEETQYF. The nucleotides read TGTGCCAGCAGTAGGGGGGACAGGGGGGAAGAGACCCAGTACTTC.